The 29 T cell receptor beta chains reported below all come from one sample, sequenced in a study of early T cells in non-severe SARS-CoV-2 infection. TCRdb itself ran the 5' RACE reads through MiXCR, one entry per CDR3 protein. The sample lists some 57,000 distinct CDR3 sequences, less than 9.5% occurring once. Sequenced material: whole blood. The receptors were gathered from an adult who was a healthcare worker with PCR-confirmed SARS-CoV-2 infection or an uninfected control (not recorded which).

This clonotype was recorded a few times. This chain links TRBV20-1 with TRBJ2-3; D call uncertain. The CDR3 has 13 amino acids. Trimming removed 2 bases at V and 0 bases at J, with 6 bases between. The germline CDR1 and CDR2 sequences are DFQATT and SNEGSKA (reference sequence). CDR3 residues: CSARLPSTDTQYF. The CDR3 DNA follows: TGCAGTGCTAGACTTCCTAGCACAGATACGCAGTATTTT.

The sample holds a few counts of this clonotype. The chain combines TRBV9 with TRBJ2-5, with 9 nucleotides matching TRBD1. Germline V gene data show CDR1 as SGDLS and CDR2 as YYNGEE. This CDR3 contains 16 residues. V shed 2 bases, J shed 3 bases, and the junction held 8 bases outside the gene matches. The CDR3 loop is CASSVRPGTGKETQYF. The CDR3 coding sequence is TGTGCCAGCAGCGTCCGTCCCGGGACAGGGAAAGAGACCCAGTACTTC.

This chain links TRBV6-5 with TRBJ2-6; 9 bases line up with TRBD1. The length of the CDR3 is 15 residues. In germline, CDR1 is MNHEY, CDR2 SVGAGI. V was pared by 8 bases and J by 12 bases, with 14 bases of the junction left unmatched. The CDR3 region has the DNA TGTGCCAGCGGGGACAGGGCTCTACCAGCGGGCGTCCTGACTTTC. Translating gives CASGDRALPAGVLTF.

The DNA of the CDR3 is TGTGCCAGCAGTTTACGGGATGGTTCTGAAGCTTTCTTT. It codes for CASSLRDGSEAFF. V is TRBV12-3 or TRBV12-4 and J is TRBJ1-1; D remains ambiguous. V lost 2 bases to trimming and J lost 6 bases, with 10 bases between them. The CDR3 consists of 13 residues.

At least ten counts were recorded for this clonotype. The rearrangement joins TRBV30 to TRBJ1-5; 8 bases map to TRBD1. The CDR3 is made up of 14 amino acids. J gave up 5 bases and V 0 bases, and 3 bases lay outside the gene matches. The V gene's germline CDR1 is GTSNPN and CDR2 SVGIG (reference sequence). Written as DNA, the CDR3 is TGTGCCTGGAGTGTCGGGACAGGAGATCAGCCCCAGCATTTT. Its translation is CAWSVGTGDQPQHF.

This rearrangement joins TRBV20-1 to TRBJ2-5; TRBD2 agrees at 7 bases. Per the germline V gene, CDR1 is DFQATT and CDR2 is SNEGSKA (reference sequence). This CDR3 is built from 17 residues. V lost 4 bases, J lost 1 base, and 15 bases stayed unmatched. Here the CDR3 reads CSATPQMGIAGQETQYF. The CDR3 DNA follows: TGCAGTGCTACCCCCCAGATGGGGATAGCGGGCCAAGAGACCCAGTACTTC.

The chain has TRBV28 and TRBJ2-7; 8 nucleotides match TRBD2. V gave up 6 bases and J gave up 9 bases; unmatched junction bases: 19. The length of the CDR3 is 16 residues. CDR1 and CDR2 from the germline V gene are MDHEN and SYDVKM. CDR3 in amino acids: CASSSGGVHPGRGQYF. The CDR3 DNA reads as TGTGCCAGCAGCTCGGGGGGGGTCCACCCCGGTCGCGGGCAGTACTTC.

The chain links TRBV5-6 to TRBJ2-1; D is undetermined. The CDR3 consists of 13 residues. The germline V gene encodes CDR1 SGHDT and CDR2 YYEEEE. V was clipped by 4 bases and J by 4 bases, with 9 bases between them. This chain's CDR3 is CASSRTEYNEQFF. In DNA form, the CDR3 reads TGTGCCAGCAGCAGAACAGAATACAATGAGCAGTTCTTC.

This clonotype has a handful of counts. The CDR3, as DNA: TGTGCCAGCAGCAAGAGCTCCTATAATTCACCCCTCCACTTT. As protein: CASSKSSYNSPLHF. V is TRBV9 and J is TRBJ1-6, with unresolved D. The ends were cut back, 4 bases at V and 0 bases at J, with 5 bases in the middle. CDR1 is SGDLS and CDR2 is YYNGEE in the germline V gene. The CDR3 covers 14 residues.

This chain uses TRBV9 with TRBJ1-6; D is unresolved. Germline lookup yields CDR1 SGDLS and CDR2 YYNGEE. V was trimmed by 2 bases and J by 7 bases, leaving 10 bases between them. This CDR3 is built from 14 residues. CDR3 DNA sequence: TGTGCCAGCAGCGTGGGAGGGAGGAATTCACCCCTCCACTTT. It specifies CASSVGGRNSPLHF.

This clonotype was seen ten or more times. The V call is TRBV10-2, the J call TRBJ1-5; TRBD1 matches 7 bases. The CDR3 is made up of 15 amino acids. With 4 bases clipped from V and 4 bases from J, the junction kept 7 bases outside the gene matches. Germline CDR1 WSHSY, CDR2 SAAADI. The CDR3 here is CASSALGQSNQPQHF. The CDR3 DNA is TGCGCCAGCAGTGCCTTGGGACAGTCTAATCAGCCCCAGCATTTT.

The CDR3 nucleotides are TGTGCCAGCAGCCCCCAGGGGGCCCGCGAGCAGTACTTC. This sequence encodes CASSPQGAREQYF. The gene calls are TRBV11-3 and TRBJ2-7; 8 positions agree with TRBD1. The CDR3 contains 13 residues. The ends lost 5 bases at V and 6 bases at J; junction bases unmatched: 6. The germline V gene has CDR1 SGHNT and CDR2 YENEEA. Full variable domain (remainder filled in from reference TRBV11-3 and TRBJ2-7): EAGVVQSPRYKIIEKKQPVAFWCNPISGHNTLYWYLQNLGQGPELLIRYENEEAVDDSQLPKDRFSAERLKGVDSTLKIQPAELGDSAVYLCASSPQGAREQYFGPGTRLTVT.

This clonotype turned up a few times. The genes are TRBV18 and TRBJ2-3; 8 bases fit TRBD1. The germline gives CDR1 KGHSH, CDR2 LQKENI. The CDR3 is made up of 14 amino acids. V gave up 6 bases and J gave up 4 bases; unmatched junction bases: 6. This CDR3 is CASSAGGRADTQYF. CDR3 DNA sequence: TGTGCCAGCTCGGCAGGGGGCCGGGCAGATACGCAGTATTTT.

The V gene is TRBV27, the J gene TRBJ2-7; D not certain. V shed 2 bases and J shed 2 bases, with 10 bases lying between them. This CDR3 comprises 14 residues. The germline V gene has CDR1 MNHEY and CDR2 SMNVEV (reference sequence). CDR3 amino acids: CASSLRAAAYEQYF. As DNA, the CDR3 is TGTGCCAGCAGTTTAAGGGCCGCCGCCTACGAGCAGTACTTC.

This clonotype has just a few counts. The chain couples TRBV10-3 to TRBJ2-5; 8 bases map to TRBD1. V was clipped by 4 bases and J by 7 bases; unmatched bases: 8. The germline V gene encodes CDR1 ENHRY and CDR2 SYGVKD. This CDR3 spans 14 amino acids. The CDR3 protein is CAISGGTGTGTQYF. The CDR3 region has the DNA TGTGCCATCAGTGGCGGGACTGGGACAGGGACCCAGTACTTC.

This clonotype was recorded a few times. DNA for the CDR3: TGTGCCAGCCAGAGGGCGGATGGGTTCACCGGGGAGCTGTTTTTT. Its translation is CASQRADGFTGELFF. J is TRBJ2-2 and V is TRBV3-1; maybe TRBD2 (5 bases). The CDR3 loop spans 15 amino acids. Germline loops: CDR1 LGHDT, CDR2 YNNKEL (reference sequence). V lost 8 bases and J 4 bases, leaving 17 bases between the germline ends.

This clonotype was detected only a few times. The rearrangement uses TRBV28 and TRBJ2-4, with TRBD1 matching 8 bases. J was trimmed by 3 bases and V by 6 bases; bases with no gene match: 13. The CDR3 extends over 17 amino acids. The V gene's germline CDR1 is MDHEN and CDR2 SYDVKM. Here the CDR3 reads CASSYTRTGNSKNIQYF. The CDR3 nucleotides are TGTGCCAGCAGCTACACCAGGACAGGGAATAGCAAAAACATTCAGTACTTC.

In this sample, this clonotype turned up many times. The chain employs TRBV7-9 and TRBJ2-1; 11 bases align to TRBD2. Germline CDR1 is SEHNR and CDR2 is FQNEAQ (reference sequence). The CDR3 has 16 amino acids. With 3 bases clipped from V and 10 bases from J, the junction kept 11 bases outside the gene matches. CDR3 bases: TGTGCCAGCAGCTTTTCGGGGACTAGCGGACCCGTAGAGCAGTTCTTC. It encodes CASSFSGTSGPVEQFF.

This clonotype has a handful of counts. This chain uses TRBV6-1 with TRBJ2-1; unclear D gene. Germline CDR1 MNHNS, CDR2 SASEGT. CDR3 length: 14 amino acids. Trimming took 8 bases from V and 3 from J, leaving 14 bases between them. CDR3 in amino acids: CASSAQPHYNEQFF. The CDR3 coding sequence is TGTGCCAGCTCTGCCCAACCGCACTACAATGAGCAGTTCTTC.

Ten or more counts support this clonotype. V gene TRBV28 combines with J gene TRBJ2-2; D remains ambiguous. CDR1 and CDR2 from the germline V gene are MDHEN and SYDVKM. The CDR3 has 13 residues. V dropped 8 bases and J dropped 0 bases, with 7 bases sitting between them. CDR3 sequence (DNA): TGTGCCAGCCTTTCCCCGAACACCGGGGAGCTGTTTTTT. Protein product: CASLSPNTGELFF.

The CDR3 here is CASSPPEIPYEQYF. In DNA form, the CDR3 reads TGCGCCAGCAGCCCGCCGGAGATACCCTACGAGCAGTACTTC. This chain connects TRBV5-1 to TRBJ2-7; D gene uncertain. Germline CDR1 SGHRS, CDR2 YFSETQ. This CDR3 comprises 14 residues. The V gene lost 4 bases and the J gene lost 2 bases, with 13 bases spanning the gap.

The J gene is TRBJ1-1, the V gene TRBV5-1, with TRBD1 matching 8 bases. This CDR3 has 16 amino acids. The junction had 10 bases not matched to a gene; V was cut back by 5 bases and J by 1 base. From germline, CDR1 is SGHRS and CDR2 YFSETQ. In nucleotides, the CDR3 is TGCGCCAGCAGTTTCTTTTTCGGACAGGGGAACACTGAAGCTTTCTTT. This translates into CASSFFFGQGNTEAFF.

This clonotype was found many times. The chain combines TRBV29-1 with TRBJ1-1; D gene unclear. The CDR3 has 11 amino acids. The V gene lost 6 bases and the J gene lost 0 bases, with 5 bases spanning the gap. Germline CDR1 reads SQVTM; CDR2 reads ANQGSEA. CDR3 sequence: CSVRLNTEAFF. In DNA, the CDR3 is TGCAGCGTGCGTTTGAACACTGAAGCTTTCTTT.

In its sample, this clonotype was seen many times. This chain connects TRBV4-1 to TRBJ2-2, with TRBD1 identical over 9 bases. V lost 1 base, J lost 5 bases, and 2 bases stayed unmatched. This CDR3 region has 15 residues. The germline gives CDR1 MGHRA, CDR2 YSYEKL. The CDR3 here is CASSQVGQGTGELFF. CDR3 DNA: TGCGCCAGCAGCCAAGTGGGACAGGGAACCGGGGAGCTGTTTTTT.

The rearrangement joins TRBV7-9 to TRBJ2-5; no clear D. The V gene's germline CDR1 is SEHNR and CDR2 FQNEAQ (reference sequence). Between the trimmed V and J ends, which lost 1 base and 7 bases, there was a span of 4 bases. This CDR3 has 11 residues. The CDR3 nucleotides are TGTGCCAGCAGCTTAGAGGGGACCCAGTACTTC. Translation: CASSLEGTQYF. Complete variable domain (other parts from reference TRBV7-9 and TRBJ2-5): DTGVSQNPRHKITKRGQNVTFRCDPISEHNRLYWYRQTLGQGPEFLTYFQNEAQLEKSRLLSDRFSAERPKGSFSTLEIQRTEQGDSAMYLCASSLEGTQYFGPGTRLLVL.

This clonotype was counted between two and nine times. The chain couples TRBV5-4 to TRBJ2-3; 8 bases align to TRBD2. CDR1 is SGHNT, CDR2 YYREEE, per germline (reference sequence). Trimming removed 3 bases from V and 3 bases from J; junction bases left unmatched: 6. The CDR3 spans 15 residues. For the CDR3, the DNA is TGTGCCAGCAGCTCCAAGCGGGAGCGAACAGATACGCAGTATTTT. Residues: CASSSKRERTDTQYF.

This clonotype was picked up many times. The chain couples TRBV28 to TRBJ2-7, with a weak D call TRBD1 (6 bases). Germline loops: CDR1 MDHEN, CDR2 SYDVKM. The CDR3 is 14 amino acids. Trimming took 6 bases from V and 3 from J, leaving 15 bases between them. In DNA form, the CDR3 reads TGTGCCAGCAGGGGAACAGGGAATTACTACGAGCAGTACTTC. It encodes CASRGTGNYYEQYF.

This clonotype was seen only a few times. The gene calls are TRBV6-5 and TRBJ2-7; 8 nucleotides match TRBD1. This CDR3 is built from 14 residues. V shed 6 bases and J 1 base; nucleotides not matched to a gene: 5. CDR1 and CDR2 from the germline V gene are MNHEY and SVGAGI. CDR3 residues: CASSPRTGSYEQYF. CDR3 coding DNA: TGTGCCAGCAGCCCCCGGACAGGGTCCTACGAGCAGTACTTC.

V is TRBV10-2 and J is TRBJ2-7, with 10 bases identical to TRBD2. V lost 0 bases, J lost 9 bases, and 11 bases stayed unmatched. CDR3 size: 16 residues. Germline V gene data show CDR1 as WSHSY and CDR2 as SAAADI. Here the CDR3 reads CASSESPGLATLGQYF. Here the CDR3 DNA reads TGCGCCAGCAGTGAGTCCCCGGGACTAGCGACCCTCGGGCAGTACTTC.